The sequence of this T cell receptor (beta chain) was determined in a study of lymphopenia after photon versus proton radiotherapy. Broader study findings: Proton therapy kept repertoires fairly stable, unlike photons, which gained effector/memory cells.

Data came from immunoSEQ multiplex PCR; TCRdb stores just in-frame clones and leaves some out. The sample includes about 26,000 clones, 75% to 90% of them seen just once. On this clone: Its antigen remains unidentified.

CDR3 length: 19 residues. CDR1 and CDR2 from the germline V gene are SGHAT and FQDESV (reference sequence). The V and J ends lost 5 bases and 0 bases, in that order; junction bases with no gene match: 16. This chain connects TRBV11-1 to TRBJ1-1, with TRBD1 matching 9 bases. The sequence was collected from a man aged 25-45 years with gastric cancer. Sequencing used peripheral blood, obtained from a patient treated with photon-based radiotherapy. CDR3 loop: CASSLLPPGQGFMNTEAFF. The CDR3 coding sequence is TGTGCCAGCAGCCTCCTTCCTCCGGGACAGGGATTCATGAACACTGAAGCTTTCTTT.